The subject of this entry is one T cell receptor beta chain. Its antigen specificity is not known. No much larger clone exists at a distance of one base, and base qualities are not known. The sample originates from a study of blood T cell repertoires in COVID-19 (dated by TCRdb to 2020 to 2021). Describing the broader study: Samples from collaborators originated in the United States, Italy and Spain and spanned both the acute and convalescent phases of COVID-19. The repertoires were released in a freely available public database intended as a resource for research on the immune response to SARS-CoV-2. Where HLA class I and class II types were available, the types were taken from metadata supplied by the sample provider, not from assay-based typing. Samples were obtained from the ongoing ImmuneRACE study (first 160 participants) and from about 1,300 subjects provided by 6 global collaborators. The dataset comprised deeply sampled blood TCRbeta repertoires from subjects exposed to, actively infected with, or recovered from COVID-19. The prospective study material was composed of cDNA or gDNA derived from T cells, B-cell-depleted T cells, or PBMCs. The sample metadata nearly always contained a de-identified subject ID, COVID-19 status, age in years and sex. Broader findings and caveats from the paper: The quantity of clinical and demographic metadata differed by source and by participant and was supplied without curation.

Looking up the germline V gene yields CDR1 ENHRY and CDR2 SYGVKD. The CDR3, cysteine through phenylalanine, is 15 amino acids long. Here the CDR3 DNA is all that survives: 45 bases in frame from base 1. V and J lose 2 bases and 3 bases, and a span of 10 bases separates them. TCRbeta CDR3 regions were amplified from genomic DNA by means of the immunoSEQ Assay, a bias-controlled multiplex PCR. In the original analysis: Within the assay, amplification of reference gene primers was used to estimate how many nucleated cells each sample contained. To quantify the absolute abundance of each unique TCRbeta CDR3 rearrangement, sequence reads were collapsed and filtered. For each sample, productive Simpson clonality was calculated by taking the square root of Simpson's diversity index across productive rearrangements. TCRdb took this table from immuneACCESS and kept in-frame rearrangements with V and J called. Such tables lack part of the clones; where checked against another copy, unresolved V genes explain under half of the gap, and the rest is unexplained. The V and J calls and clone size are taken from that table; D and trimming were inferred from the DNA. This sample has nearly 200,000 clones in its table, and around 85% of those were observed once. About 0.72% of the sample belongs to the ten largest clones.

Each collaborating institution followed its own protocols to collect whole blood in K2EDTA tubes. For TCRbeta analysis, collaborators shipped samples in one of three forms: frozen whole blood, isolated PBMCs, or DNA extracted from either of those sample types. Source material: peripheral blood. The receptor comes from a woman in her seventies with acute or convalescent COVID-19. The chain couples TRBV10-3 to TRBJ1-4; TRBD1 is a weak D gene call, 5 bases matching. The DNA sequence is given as TGTGCCATCAGTGAGACGAGACAGCCTAATGAAAAACTGTTTTTT. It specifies CAISETRQPNEKLFF.